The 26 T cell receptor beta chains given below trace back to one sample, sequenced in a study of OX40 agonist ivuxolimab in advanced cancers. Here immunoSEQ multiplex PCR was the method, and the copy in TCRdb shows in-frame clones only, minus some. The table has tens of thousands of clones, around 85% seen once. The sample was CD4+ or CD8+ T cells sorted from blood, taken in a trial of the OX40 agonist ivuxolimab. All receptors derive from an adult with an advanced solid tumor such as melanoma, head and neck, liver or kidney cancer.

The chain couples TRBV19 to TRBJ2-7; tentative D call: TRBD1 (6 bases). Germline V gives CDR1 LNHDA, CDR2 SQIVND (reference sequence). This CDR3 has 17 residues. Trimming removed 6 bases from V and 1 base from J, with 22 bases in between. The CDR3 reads CASSHPSSTGYSYEQYF. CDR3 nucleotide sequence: TGTGCCAGTAGCCATCCCTCGAGCACAGGGTATTCCTACGAGCAGTACTTC.

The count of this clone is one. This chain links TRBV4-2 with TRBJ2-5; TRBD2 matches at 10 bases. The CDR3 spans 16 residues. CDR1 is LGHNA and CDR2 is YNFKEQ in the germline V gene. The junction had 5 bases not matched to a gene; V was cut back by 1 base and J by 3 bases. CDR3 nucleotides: TGTGCCAGCAGCCAAGCCCCCAGCGGGGGGGAAGAGACCCAGTACTTC. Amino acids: CASSQAPSGGEETQYF.

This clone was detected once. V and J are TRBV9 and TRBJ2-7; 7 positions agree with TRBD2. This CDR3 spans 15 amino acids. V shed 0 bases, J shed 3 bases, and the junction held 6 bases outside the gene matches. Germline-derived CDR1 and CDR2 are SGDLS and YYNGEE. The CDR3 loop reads CASSVGGSGNYEQYF. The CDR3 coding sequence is TGTGCCAGCAGCGTAGGGGGAAGCGGGAACTACGAGCAGTACTTC.

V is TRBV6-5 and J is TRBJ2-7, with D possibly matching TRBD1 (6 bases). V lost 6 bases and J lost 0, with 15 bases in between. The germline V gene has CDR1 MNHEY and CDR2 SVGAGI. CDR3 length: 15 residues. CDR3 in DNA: TGTGCCAGCAGGTCGAAAAGGGGGTCCTCCTACGAGCAGTACTTC. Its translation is CASRSKRGSSYEQYF.

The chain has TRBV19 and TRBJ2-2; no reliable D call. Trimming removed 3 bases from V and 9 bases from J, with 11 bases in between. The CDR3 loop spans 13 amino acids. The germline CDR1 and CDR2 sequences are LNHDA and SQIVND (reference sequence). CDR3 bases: TGTGCCAGTAGTATCGCCCCGGCGCGGGAGCTGTTTTTT. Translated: CASSIAPARELFF.

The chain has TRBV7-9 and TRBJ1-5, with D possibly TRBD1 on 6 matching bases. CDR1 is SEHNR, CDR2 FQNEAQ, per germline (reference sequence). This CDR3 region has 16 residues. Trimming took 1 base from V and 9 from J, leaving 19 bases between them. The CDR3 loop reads CASSLGGGTLEGPQHF. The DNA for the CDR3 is TGTGCCAGCAGCTTAGGGGGAGGGACACTCGAGGGGCCCCAGCATTTT.

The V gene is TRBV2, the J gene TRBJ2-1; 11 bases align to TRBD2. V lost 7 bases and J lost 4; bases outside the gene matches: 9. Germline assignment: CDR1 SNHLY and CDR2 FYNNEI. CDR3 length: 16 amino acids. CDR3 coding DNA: TGTGCCAGCATGGGCGATACTAGCGGGAGTTACAATGAGCAGTTCTTC. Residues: CASMGDTSGSYNEQFF.

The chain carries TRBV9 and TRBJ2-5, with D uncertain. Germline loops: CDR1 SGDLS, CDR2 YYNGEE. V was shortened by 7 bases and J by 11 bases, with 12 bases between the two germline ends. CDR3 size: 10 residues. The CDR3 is CASGPNGQYF. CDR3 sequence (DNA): TGTGCCAGCGGCCCGAACGGGCAGTACTTC. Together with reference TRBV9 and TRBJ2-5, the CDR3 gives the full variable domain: DSGVTQTPKHLITATGQRVTLRCSPRSGDLSVYWYQQSLDQGLQFLIQYYNGEERAKGNILERFSAQQFPDLHSELNLSSLELGDSALYFCASGPNGQYFGPGTRLLVL.

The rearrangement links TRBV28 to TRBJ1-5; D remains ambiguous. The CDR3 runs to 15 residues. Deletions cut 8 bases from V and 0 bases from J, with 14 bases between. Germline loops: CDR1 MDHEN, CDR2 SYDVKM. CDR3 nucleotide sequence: TGTGCCAGCGCCCCGGAGACAATTAGCAATCAGCCCCAGCATTTT. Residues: CASAPETISNQPQHF.

The CDR3 here is CASSLSGGTEAFF. Here the CDR3 DNA reads TGTGCCAGCAGCCTCTCGGGGGGGACTGAAGCTTTCTTT. The genes are TRBV14 and TRBJ1-1; D may be TRBD1 (5 bases). Per the germline V gene, CDR1 is SGHDN and CDR2 is FVKESK. V dropped 4 bases and J dropped 5 bases, with 11 bases sitting between them. This CDR3 has 13 residues.

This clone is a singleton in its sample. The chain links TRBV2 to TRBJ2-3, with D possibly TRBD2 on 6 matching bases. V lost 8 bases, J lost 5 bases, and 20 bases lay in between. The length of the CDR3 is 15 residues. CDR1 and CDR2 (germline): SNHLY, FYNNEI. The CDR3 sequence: CASPSGGALGDTQYF. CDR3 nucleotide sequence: TGTGCCAGCCCATCGGGCGGGGCGTTGGGAGATACGCAGTATTTT.

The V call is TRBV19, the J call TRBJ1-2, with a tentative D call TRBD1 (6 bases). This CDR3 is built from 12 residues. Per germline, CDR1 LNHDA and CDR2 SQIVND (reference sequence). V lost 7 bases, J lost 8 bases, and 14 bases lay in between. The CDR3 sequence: CASKDSIYGYTF. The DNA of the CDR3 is TGTGCCAGTAAGGACAGCATCTACGGCTACACCTTC.

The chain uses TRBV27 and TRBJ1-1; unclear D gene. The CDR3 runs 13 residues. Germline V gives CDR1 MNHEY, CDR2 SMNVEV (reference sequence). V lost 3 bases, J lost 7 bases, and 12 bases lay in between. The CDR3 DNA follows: TGTGCCAGCAGTTTGATCTCCAGGTTTGAAGCTTTCTTT. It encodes CASSLISRFEAFF.

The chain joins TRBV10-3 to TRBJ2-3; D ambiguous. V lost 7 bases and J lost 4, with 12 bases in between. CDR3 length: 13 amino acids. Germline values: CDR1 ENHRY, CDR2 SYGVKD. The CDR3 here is CAITGEVADTQYF. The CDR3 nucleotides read TGTGCCATCACCGGCGAGGTGGCAGATACGCAGTATTTT.

The CDR3 DNA reads TGTGCCAGCAGCCTAACCGAACTTTACGAGCAGTACTTC. Amino acid sequence: CASSLTELYEQYF. V usage is TRBV7-9 and J usage is TRBJ2-7; D not certain. Per the germline V gene, CDR1 is SEHNR and CDR2 is FQNEAQ (reference sequence). The CDR3 runs 13 residues. V was trimmed by 5 bases and J by 4 bases, leaving 12 bases between them.

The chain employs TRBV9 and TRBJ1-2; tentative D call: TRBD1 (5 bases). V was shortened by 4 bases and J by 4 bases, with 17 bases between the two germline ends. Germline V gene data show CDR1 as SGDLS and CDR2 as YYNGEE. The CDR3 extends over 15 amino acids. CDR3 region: CASSPVGVSSYGYTF. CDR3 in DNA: TGTGCCAGCAGCCCAGTGGGGGTATCGAGCTATGGCTACACCTTC. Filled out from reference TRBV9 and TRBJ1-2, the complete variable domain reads DSGVTQTPKHLITATGQRVTLRCSPRSGDLSVYWYQQSLDQGLQFLIQYYNGEERAKGNILERFSAQQFPDLHSELNLSSLELGDSALYFCASSPVGVSSYGYTFGSGTRLTVV.

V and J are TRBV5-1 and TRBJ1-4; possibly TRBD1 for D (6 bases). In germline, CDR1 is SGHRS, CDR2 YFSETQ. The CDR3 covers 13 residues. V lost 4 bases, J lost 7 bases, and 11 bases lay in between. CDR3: CASSRDTGEKLFF. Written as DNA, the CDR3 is TGCGCCAGCAGCCGGGACACTGGTGAAAAACTGTTTTTT.

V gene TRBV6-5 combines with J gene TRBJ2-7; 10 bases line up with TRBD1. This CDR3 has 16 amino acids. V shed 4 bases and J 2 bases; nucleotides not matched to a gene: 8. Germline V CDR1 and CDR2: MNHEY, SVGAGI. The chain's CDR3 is CASSSGTGVVTYEQYF. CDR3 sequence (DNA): TGTGCCAGCAGTTCCGGGACAGGGGTGGTCACCTACGAGCAGTACTTC.

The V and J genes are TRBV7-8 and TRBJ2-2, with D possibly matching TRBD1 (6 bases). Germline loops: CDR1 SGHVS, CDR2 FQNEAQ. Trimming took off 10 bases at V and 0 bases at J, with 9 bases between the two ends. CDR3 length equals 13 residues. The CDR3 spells CANRQANTGELFF. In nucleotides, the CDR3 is TGTGCCAACCGACAGGCGAACACCGGGGAGCTGTTTTTT.

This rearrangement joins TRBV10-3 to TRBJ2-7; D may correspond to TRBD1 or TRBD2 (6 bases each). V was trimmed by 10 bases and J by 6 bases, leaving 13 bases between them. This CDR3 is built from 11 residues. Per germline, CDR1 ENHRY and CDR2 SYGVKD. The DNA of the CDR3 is TGTGCCACCGGCGGAGGGGGCGAGCAGTACTTC. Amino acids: CATGGGGEQYF.

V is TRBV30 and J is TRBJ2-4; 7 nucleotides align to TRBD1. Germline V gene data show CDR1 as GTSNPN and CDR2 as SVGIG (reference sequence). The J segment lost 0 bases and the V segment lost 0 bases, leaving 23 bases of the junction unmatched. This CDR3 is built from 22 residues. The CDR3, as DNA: TGTGCCTGGAGTGTACTCTTCGTATCGACAGGGATTCACCCCTTAGCCAAAAACATTCAGTACTTC. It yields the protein CAWSVLFVSTGIHPLAKNIQYF.

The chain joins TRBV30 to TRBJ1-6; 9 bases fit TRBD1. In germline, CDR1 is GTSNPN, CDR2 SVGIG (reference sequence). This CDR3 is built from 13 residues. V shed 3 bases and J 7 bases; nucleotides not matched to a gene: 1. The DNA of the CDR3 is TGTGCCTGGAGGACAGGGGGGAATTCACCCCTCCACTTT. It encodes CAWRTGGNSPLHF.

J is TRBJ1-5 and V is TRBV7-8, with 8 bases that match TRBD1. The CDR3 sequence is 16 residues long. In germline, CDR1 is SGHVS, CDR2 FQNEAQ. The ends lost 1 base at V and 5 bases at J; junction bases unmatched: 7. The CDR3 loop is CASSLEVGRGHQPQHF. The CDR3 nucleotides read TGTGCCAGCAGCTTAGAGGTTGGCAGGGGGCATCAGCCCCAGCATTTT.

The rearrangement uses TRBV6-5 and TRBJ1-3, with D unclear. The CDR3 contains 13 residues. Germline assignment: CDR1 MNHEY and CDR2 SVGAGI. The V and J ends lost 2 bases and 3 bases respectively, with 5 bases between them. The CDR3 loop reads CASSYQSGNTIYF. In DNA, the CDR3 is TGTGCCAGCAGTTACCAAAGTGGAAACACCATATATTTT.

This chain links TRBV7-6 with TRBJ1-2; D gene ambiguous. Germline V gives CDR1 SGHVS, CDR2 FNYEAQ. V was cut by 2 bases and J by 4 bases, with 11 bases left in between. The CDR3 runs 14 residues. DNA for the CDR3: TGTGCCAGCAGCTTATCCATAGCCGGCTATGGCTACACCTTC. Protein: CASSLSIAGYGYTF.

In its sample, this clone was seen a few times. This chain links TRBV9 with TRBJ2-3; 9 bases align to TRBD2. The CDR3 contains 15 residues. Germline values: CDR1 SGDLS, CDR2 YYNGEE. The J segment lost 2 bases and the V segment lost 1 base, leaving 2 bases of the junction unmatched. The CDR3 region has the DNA TGTGCCAGCAGCGTAAGCGGGGGGTACACAGATACGCAGTATTTT. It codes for CASSVSGGYTDTQYF.